This TCR beta chain was identified in a study of T cells in Graves' hyperthyroidism and ophthalmopathy. In its sample, this clonotype was seen many times. Using RNA transcripts as the source, TCR beta CDR3 regions were amplified. The HTBI primer set drove a first-round RT-PCR of the TCR CDR3. Each CDR3 protein is one row after TCRdb ran MiXCR on the multiplex PCR reads. Of around 300,000 distinct CDR3 sequences listed, roughly 13% are singletons. The clonotype was recovered from a woman aged 40 to 55 with Graves' hyperthyroidism. Sequencing input: blood.

CDR3 DNA: TGTGCCAGCAGCTTAGGATTTCTAGCGGAAGAGACCCAGTACTTC. It yields the protein CASSLGFLAEETQYF. The chain combines TRBV7-9 with TRBJ2-5, with 7 bases lining up with TRBD2. The CDR3 totals 15 residues. Germline CDR1 SEHNR, CDR2 FQNEAQ (reference sequence). J was trimmed by 3 bases and V by 1 base; bases with no gene match: 5.